This T cell receptor (beta chain) came from a study of cytotoxic CD8 clonotypes in ibrutinib-treated CLL (dated by TCRdb to the early 2020s). Study-wide context: The cohort was composed of about 10 relapsed/refractory and about 16 treatment-naive patients; IGHV unmutated status was identified in under 18 patients. Response samples were obtained after a median of 12 months of treatment, with a range of roughly 6 to 40 months. Of the roughly 90 people in the trial, around 26 had longitudinal samples available. Samples averaged roughly 260,000 productive templates and around 91,000 productive rearrangements. Cryopreserved peripheral blood mononuclear cells were obtained prior to treatment, at the time of response, and at either disease progression or sustained remission. Partial responses were observed in 24 patients and complete responses in 2; after a median follow-up of around 68 months, remission was maintained in roughly 14 patients and progression was observed in about twelve. Study-wide findings and limitations: At baseline, clonality was higher than in age-matched healthy donors and showed a strong correlation with circulating CD8+ T-cell counts. Public clonotypes were rare and either contracted or stayed stable during treatment, and the rise in clonality at ibrutinib response reflected the expansion of private clonotypes. An increase in clonality was observed at ibrutinib response, with clonality remaining stable during sustained remission and falling back toward baseline at progression. Lymph node repertoires were not examined, and the timing of sampling was not matched between patients in sustained remission and those whose disease progressed.

Counted from cysteine to phenylalanine, this CDR3 has 13 amino acids. Of the read, only the CDR3 DNA is kept; its 39 bases are in frame from base 1. V is trimmed back by 3 bases and J by 4 bases, and the junction contains 3 bases that no gene match accounts for. The germline V gene sets CDR1 to SGDLS and CDR2 to YYNGEE. A MiSeq instrument was used for deep resolution sequencing, which targeted depths ranging from 1 in 1 million up to 1 in 200,000 T cells, with coverage averaging 10x for each clonotype. The immunoSEQ hsTCRB Kit was used to generate the TCR beta libraries. The study's own analysis went as follows. ImmunoSEQ Data Assistant and ImmunoSEQ Analyzer were used for data analysis, and V, D and J genes were assigned according to IMGT definitions. Clonality was computed as one minus normalized Shannon entropy of productive rearrangement frequencies, ranging from 0 to 1. Only overrepresented clonotypes making up at least 0.05% of each patient's repertoire were included in the public clonotype analysis. Approximately 13 age-matched healthy donor repertoires from immuneACCESS served as clonality controls. TCRdb limited this immuneACCESS table to in-frame rearrangements with V and J called. A share of clones is missing; checked studies link under half to unresolved V genes, and the rest is unexplained. The V and J calls and clone size were taken over from that table, and D and trimming were inferred from the DNA. The sample table shows approximately 30,000 clones, and 57% are seen once. Over 4.5% of the sample rests with the top ten.

Points on this clone: Its antigen is currently not known. No base qualities exist here, and no much larger clone lies one base off it.

For TCR beta library preparation, around 1.9 micrograms of genomic DNA were extracted from the cryopreserved PBMCs. Longitudinal blood samples from CLL patients on ibrutinib monotherapy were analyzed using high-throughput TCR beta sequencing. The patients were enrolled in a single-center, open-label phase 2 trial of ibrutinib monotherapy. The clonotype originates from a human donor with chronic lymphocytic leukemia. Rearrangement joined TRBV9 to TRBJ2-5; TRBD1 matches 7 bases in the middle. The starting material was PBMCs, obtained before ibrutinib treatment. The CDR3 reads CASSARQGETQYF. The DNA is TGTGCCAGCAGCGCCAGACAGGGAGAGACCCAGTACTTC.